Below are 22 T cell receptor beta chains sequenced from a single sample in a study of PD-L1 blockade in urothelial cancer. The sample's time point: pretreatment peripheral blood. Profiled with immunoSEQ multiplex PCR; TCRdb holds only in-frame clones, not every one. The data show 98,000 or so clones, with around 90% seen just once and 1.5% to 2% held by the top ten. Specimen: PBMCs, collected around atezolizumab (anti-PD-L1) treatment. Every receptor here comes from a man aged 60 to 75 with urothelial cancer.

The rearrangement links TRBV5-4 to TRBJ1-1, with unresolved D. V lost 4 bases to trimming and J lost 1 base, with 5 bases between them. The CDR3 runs to 12 residues. Per the germline V gene, CDR1 is SGHNT and CDR2 is YYREEE (reference sequence). CDR3 bases: TGTGCCAGCAGCACAGAGAACACTGAAGCTTTCTTT. It translates to CASSTENTEAFF.

The J gene is TRBJ1-1, the V gene TRBV6-5; D call uncertain. Per germline, CDR1 MNHEY and CDR2 SVGAGI. V was trimmed by 2 bases and J by 2 bases, leaving 12 bases between them. The CDR3 runs 15 residues. The CDR3 protein is CASSYQRVGNTEAFF. In nucleotides, the CDR3 is TGTGCCAGCAGTTACCAGAGAGTGGGCAACACTGAAGCTTTCTTT.

V is TRBV5-3 and J is TRBJ1-2; 9 bases match TRBD1. TRBV5-3 is reported as an ORF; its role is uncertain. The CDR3 runs 14 residues. Trimming at V came to 4 bases and at J to 3 bases, leaving 4 bases not matched to a gene. The CDR3 spells CARSRDRVDYGYTF. CDR3 nucleotides: TGTGCCAGAAGCAGGGACAGGGTAGACTATGGCTACACCTTC.

V gene TRBV7-6 combines with J gene TRBJ2-2; 13 bases align to TRBD2. V trimming: 4 bases; J trimming: 5 bases; junction bases outside the gene matches: 4. CDR1 is SGHVS, CDR2 FNYEAQ, per germline. This CDR3 contains 16 residues. The CDR3 sequence is CASSSSTSGGTGELFF. Here the CDR3 DNA reads TGTGCCAGCAGCTCATCGACTAGCGGGGGGACCGGGGAGCTGTTTTTT.

The chain employs TRBV5-5 and TRBJ1-2, with a weak D call TRBD1 (5 bases). This CDR3 region has 18 residues. Germline CDR1 SGHKS, CDR2 YYEKEE (reference sequence). V lost 0 bases and J lost 0, with 18 bases in between. The CDR3 sequence is CASSLASGGNPTNYGYTF. In DNA, the CDR3 is TGTGCCAGCAGCTTGGCCAGTGGGGGGAACCCCACTAACTATGGCTACACCTTC.

The genes are TRBV18 and TRBJ1-6; D gene unclear. Per germline, CDR1 KGHSH and CDR2 LQKENI. Trimming removed 3 bases from V and 9 bases from J, with 6 bases in between. This CDR3 is built from 12 residues. CDR3 bases: TGTGCCAGCTCACCGCCAGGTTCACCCCTCCACTTT. Its translation is CASSPPGSPLHF.

The rearrangement uses TRBV4-3 and TRBJ2-7; 13 bases fit TRBD2. Losses at the gene ends were 0 bases for V and 5 bases for J; bases not matched to a gene: 7. The germline gives CDR1 LGHNA, CDR2 YSLEER. CDR3 length equals 17 residues. CDR3 sequence (DNA): TGCGCCAGCAGCCAAGATCTCACTAGCGGGGGGGCCCACGAGCAGTACTTC. Translating gives CASSQDLTSGGAHEQYF.

The rearrangement links TRBV7-9 to TRBJ2-1, with TRBD2 matching over 9 bases. With 7 bases clipped from V and 2 bases from J, the junction kept 3 bases outside the gene matches. Germline V CDR1 and CDR2: SEHNR, FQNEAQ (reference sequence). This CDR3 spans 14 amino acids. The CDR3 is CASNPSGTYNEQFF. The CDR3 DNA follows: TGTGCCAGCAACCCTAGCGGGACCTACAATGAGCAGTTCTTC. Together with reference TRBV7-9 and TRBJ2-1, the CDR3 gives the full variable domain: DTGVSQNPRHKITKRGQNVTFRCDPISEHNRLYWYRQTLGQGPEFLTYFQNEAQLEKSRLLSDRFSAERPKGSFSTLEIQRTEQGDSAMYLCASNPSGTYNEQFFGPGTRLTVL.

This sequence joins TRBV2 and TRBJ1-2; D gene unclear. Trimming shortened V by 3 bases and J by 4 bases, and 6 bases separated the two germline ends. Germline CDR1 reads SNHLY; CDR2 reads FYNNEI. The length of the CDR3 is 12 residues. CDR3 sequence (DNA): TGTGCCAGCAGTGACGACATCTATGGCTACACCTTC. It specifies CASSDDIYGYTF. Full variable domain (remainder filled in from reference TRBV2 and TRBJ1-2): EPEVTQTPSHQVTQMGQEVILRCVPISNHLYFYWYRQILGQKVEFLVSFYNNEISEKSEIFDDQFSVERPDGSNFTLKIRSTKLEDSAMYFCASSDDIYGYTFGSGTRLTVV.

The CDR3 protein is CASSETLAGDRNEQFF. As DNA, the CDR3 is TGTGCCAGCAGCGAAACCCTAGCGGGAGATAGGAATGAGCAGTTCTTC. V is TRBV7-2 and J is TRBJ2-1, with TRBD2 matching over 10 bases. Germline CDR1 reads SGHTA; CDR2 reads FQGNSA. After removal of 5 bases from V and 7 bases from J, the junction contained 11 bases not matched to a gene. This CDR3 spans 16 amino acids. The variable domain in full, with the rest retrieved from reference TRBV7-2 and TRBJ2-1, is GAGVSQSPSNKVTEKGKDVELRCDPISGHTALYWYRQSLGQGLEFLIYFQGNSAPDKSGLPSDRFSAERTGGSVSTLTIQRTQQEDSAVYLCASSETLAGDRNEQFFGPGTRLTVL.

The rearrangement uses TRBV7-2 and TRBJ1-1, with 10 nucleotides matching TRBD1. CDR1 is SGHTA and CDR2 is FQGNSA in the germline V gene. The CDR3 loop spans 17 amino acids. The junction had 5 bases not matched to a gene; V was cut back by 0 bases and J by 1 base. CDR3 DNA sequence: TGTGCCAGCAGCTTAGCCGGGACAGGGGTGGCGAACACTGAAGCTTTCTTT. Its translation is CASSLAGTGVANTEAFF.

This clone has a single count. CDR3 loop: CASSQDPNQPQHF. CDR3 sequence (DNA): TGCGCCAGCAGCCAAGACCCGAATCAGCCCCAGCATTTT. The rearrangement links TRBV4-3 to TRBJ1-5, with D uncertain. Between the trimmed V and J ends, which lost 0 bases and 4 bases, there was a span of 4 bases. Germline V CDR1 and CDR2: LGHNA, YSLEER. CDR3 length: 13 residues.

The gene calls are TRBV11-2 and TRBJ1-5; D gene ambiguous. The germline V gene has CDR1 SGHAT and CDR2 FQNNGV. The CDR3 runs to 14 residues. With 0 bases removed from V and 2 bases from J, the gap between germline ends came to 5 bases. The CDR3 nucleotides are TGTGCCAGCAGCTTAGAACAGCGCAATCAGCCCCAGCATTTT. It translates to CASSLEQRNQPQHF.

The chain employs TRBV4-2 and TRBJ1-4; possibly TRBD1 for D (6 bases). From germline, CDR1 is LGHNA and CDR2 YNFKEQ. V lost 4 bases, J lost 0 bases, and 21 bases lay in between. CDR3 length: 19 residues. The CDR3 here is CASSPTGTPPTATNEKLFF. The DNA for the CDR3 is TGTGCCAGCAGCCCGACCGGGACACCTCCAACTGCAACTAATGAAAAACTGTTTTTT.

The chain joins TRBV29-1 to TRBJ2-3, with TRBD2 as a possible D gene (6 bases). Looked up from germline, CDR1 is SQVTM and CDR2 is ANQGSEA. Trimming removed 5 bases from V and 4 bases from J, with 10 bases in between. The CDR3 length is 12 residues. CDR3 DNA: TGCAGCGTTCGGGGGACCGCAGATACGCAGTATTTT. Protein: CSVRGTADTQYF.

The V and J genes are TRBV30 and TRBJ2-7, with D maybe TRBD2 (6 bases). This CDR3 comprises 16 residues. V lost 0 bases to trimming and J lost 6 bases, with 21 bases between them. Per the germline V gene, CDR1 is GTSNPN and CDR2 is SVGIG (reference sequence). The CDR3 DNA reads TGTGCCTGGAGTGTACAGATCCCGGGACTCATTCGCGAGCAGTACTTC. Protein product: CAWSVQIPGLIREQYF. The entire variable domain, with the rest obtained from reference TRBV30 and TRBJ2-7, is as follows: SQTIHQWPATLVQPVGSPLSLECTVEGTSNPNLYWYRQAAGRGLQLLFYSVGIGQISSEVPQNLSASRPQDRQFILSSKKLLLSDSGFYLCAWSVQIPGLIREQYFGPGTRLTVT.

This clone has more than one count but fewer than ten. The chain combines TRBV6-5 with TRBJ1-6; no firm D call. The V gene's germline CDR1 is MNHEY and CDR2 SVGAGI. The CDR3 covers 14 residues. V dropped 5 bases and J dropped 5 bases, with 10 bases sitting between them. The CDR3 bases are TGTGCCAGCAGTCGGGTCCTCGATAATTCACCCCTCCACTTT. Translation gives CASSRVLDNSPLHF.

This clone has just one count. This CDR3 is CASSFDVWAGQETQYF. The CDR3, as DNA: TGCGCCAGCAGCTTTGATGTCTGGGCGGGGCAAGAGACCCAGTACTTC. J is TRBJ2-5 and V is TRBV5-1; TRBD2 might be the D (6 bases). Germline CDR1 and CDR2: SGHRS and YFSETQ. V shed 2 bases and J shed 2 bases, with 16 bases lying between them. The CDR3 is made up of 16 amino acids. Full variable domain (remainder filled in from reference TRBV5-1 and TRBJ2-5): KAGVTQTPRYLIKTRGQQVTLSCSPISGHRSVSWYQQTPGQGLQFLFEYFSETQRNKGNFPGRFSGRQFSNSRSEMNVSTLELGDSALYLCASSFDVWAGQETQYFGPGTRLLVL.

The chain recombines TRBV11-2 with TRBJ2-7; TRBD2 matches at 10 bases. This CDR3 is built from 16 residues. V was pared by 5 bases and J by 4 bases, with 11 bases of the junction left unmatched. The germline V gene encodes CDR1 SGHAT and CDR2 FQNNGV. This CDR3 reads CASSQGLAGAKYEQYF. CDR3 in DNA: TGTGCCAGCAGCCAAGGCCTAGCGGGGGCGAAGTACGAGCAGTACTTC.

The chain recombines TRBV27 with TRBJ2-5, with 11 bases lining up with TRBD2. Trimming removed 5 bases from V and 11 bases from J; junction bases left unmatched: 10. CDR1 MNHEY and CDR2 SMNVEV come from the germline V gene (reference sequence). CDR3 length: 14 amino acids. DNA for the CDR3: TGTGCCAGCAGTCCGAGACTAGCGGGGACAGAGCAGTACTTC. As protein: CASSPRLAGTEQYF.

V usage is TRBV6-5 and J usage is TRBJ1-5, with D perhaps TRBD1 (6 bases). From germline, CDR1 is MNHEY and CDR2 SVGAGI. The CDR3 loop spans 12 amino acids. V lost 5 bases and J 6 bases, leaving 8 bases between the germline ends. The CDR3 sequence is CASSQQGQPQHF. DNA of the CDR3: TGTGCCAGCAGTCAACAGGGTCAGCCCCAGCATTTT.

The chain employs TRBV5-1 and TRBJ2-2; D is unresolved. This CDR3 region has 16 residues. Germline-derived CDR1 and CDR2 are SGHRS and YFSETQ. Trimming took off 0 bases at V and 0 bases at J, with 9 bases between the two ends. The chain's CDR3 is CASSLVPQTNTGELFF. The CDR3 region has the DNA TGCGCCAGCAGCTTGGTTCCTCAGACGAACACCGGGGAGCTGTTTTTT. Supplemented by reference TRBV5-1 and TRBJ2-2, the full variable domain reads KAGVTQTPRYLIKTRGQQVTLSCSPISGHRSVSWYQQTPGQGLQFLFEYFSETQRNKGNFPGRFSGRQFSNSRSEMNVSTLELGDSALYLCASSLVPQTNTGELFFGEGSRLTVL.